Below are 8 T cell receptor beta chains sequenced from a single sample in a study of blood T cell repertoires in COVID-19. The data were produced by immunoSEQ multiplex PCR, yet TCRdb's version contains in-frame clones alone and is incomplete. The table lists tens of thousands of clones, around 92% of them singletons. Sequencing was done on a sample of peripheral blood. These receptors were taken from a woman aged 50 to 65 in a cohort sampled during active COVID-19.

This clone is a singleton in its sample. The chain combines TRBV28 with TRBJ2-1; the D is unclear. The V and J ends lost 6 bases and 0 bases respectively, with 12 bases between them. Germline-derived CDR1 and CDR2 are MDHEN and SYDVKM. The CDR3 loop spans 15 amino acids. For the CDR3, the DNA is TGTGCCAGCAGGATTGGAAGGAGCTCCTACAATGAGCAGTTCTTC. Translation gives CASRIGRSSYNEQFF.

The rearrangement uses TRBV19 and TRBJ2-3; perhaps TRBD1 as D (5 bases). Germline V lookup: CDR1 LNHDA, CDR2 SQIVND (reference sequence). The CDR3 contains 13 residues. Trimming pared 2 bases from V and 4 bases from J, leaving 7 bases between. The CDR3 DNA is TGTGCCAGTAGTATACAGGGCGCAGATACGCAGTATTTT. It encodes CASSIQGADTQYF.

This chain joins TRBV19 and TRBJ2-1, with 9 bases matching TRBD2. Germline trimming cut 6 bases from V and 2 bases from J; bases unmatched to any gene: 5. The germline CDR1 and CDR2 sequences are LNHDA and SQIVND (reference sequence). CDR3 length: 15 residues. CDR3 in DNA: TGTGCCAGTAGCGTAGCGGGAGCCCCCTACAATGAGCAGTTCTTC. Its protein is CASSVAGAPYNEQFF.

V and J are TRBV9 and TRBJ2-3; 9 bases align to TRBD1. Per germline, CDR1 SGDLS and CDR2 YYNGEE. The J segment lost 10 bases and the V segment lost 3 bases, leaving 12 bases of the junction unmatched. The CDR3 length is 15 residues. CDR3 nucleotide sequence: TGTGCCAGCAGCGCCCGGGACAGGGACCCTGGACCGCAGTATTTT. It specifies CASSARDRDPGPQYF.

The V call is TRBV27, the J call TRBJ2-7; 8 bases fit TRBD2. Germline V gene data show CDR1 as MNHEY and CDR2 as SMNVEV (reference sequence). V was pared by 7 bases and J by 2 bases, with 16 bases of the junction left unmatched. The length of the CDR3 is 17 residues. The CDR3 here is CASTPLWDTSGTYEQYF. CDR3 in DNA: TGTGCCAGCACCCCCCTTTGGGATACTAGCGGCACCTACGAGCAGTACTTC.

This clone was recorded a few times. The chain links TRBV12-3 or TRBV12-4 to TRBJ1-6; D gene uncertain. The CDR3 contains 12 residues. Between the trimmed V and J ends, which lost 1 base and 9 bases, there was a span of 4 bases. CDR3 region: CASSLESSPLHF. The CDR3 nucleotides read TGTGCCAGCAGTTTAGAGAGTTCACCCCTCCACTTT.

This clone was seen a few times. The chain couples TRBV2 to TRBJ1-1; 8 positions match TRBD1. V gave up 6 bases and J gave up 5 bases; unmatched junction bases: 2. The CDR3 length is 12 residues. From germline, CDR1 is SNHLY and CDR2 FYNNEI. In nucleotides, the CDR3 is TGTGCCAGCAGGGACAGGGTGACTGAAGCTTTCTTT. Its protein product is CASRDRVTEAFF.

On this clone: One end of the junction is discordant with germline, which a read error may explain. The chain recombines TRBV5-8 with TRBJ1-4; D is unclear. CDR3 length equals 12 residues. Germline values: CDR1 SGHTS, CDR2 YDEGEE. The CDR3 sequence is CASSISESASVF. The CDR3 coding sequence is TGTGCCAGCAGCATATCAGAATCCGCCAGCGTTTTT.